The 20 T cell receptor beta chains presented below share a single source sample, sequenced in a study of shared clonotypes between healthy human individuals. The naive CD8 subset, CD45RO-negative cells positively selected for CCR7, excluded terminally differentiated effector memory CD45RA+ cells. Profiling relied on immunoSEQ multiplex PCR, and the TCRdb table lists in-frame clones only, not all of them. The table lists hundreds of thousands of clones, around 96% of them singletons. The sequencing sample was made of naive CD8+ T cells sorted from blood. The receptors were gathered from a woman younger than 45 in good health.

The rearrangement uses TRBV27 and TRBJ2-1; 12 nucleotides align to TRBD2. The CDR3 is 15 amino acids. V lost 5 bases to trimming and J lost 5 bases; unmatched junction nucleotides: 4. The germline V gene encodes CDR1 MNHEY and CDR2 SMNVEV (reference sequence). CDR3 protein: CASSLTSGSHNEQFF. In nucleotides, the CDR3 is TGTGCCAGCAGTCTGACTAGCGGGAGCCACAATGAGCAGTTCTTC.

The rearrangement uses TRBV9 and TRBJ1-2; D not resolved. The CDR3 is 15 residues long. V shed 4 bases and J shed 5 bases, with 18 bases lying between them. CDR1 SGDLS and CDR2 YYNGEE come from the germline V gene. The CDR3 reads CASSSYKRSLYGYTF. The CDR3 bases are TGTGCCAGCAGCTCGTACAAGCGTTCACTGTATGGCTACACCTTC.

The rearrangement uses TRBV4-1 and TRBJ2-2, with D maybe TRBD2 (5 bases). CDR3 length: 13 residues. The V gene lost 4 bases and the J gene lost 10 bases, with 13 bases spanning the gap. The germline V gene has CDR1 MGHRA and CDR2 YSYEKL. The CDR3 region is CASSPGIVEELFF. CDR3 nucleotide sequence: TGCGCCAGCAGCCCCGGGATAGTGGAGGAGCTGTTTTTT.

The chain uses TRBV4-1 and TRBJ2-7; the D is unclear. Trimming removed 6 bases from V and 3 bases from J, with 12 bases in between. CDR1 is MGHRA and CDR2 is YSYEKL in the germline V gene. The CDR3 length is 13 residues. The CDR3 sequence is CASSLRERYEQYF. The CDR3 DNA reads TGCGCCAGCAGTCTCAGAGAGCGCTACGAGCAGTACTTC.

The chain uses TRBV5-8 and TRBJ2-3; no firm D call. CDR1 and CDR2 (germline): SGHTS, YDEGEE. Deletions cut 2 bases from V and 3 bases from J, with 10 bases between. This CDR3 comprises 14 residues. This chain's CDR3 is CASSFASETDTQYF. As DNA, the CDR3 is TGTGCCAGCAGCTTCGCGAGCGAGACAGATACGCAGTATTTT.

The chain has TRBV28 and TRBJ1-1, with D perhaps TRBD1 (5 bases). From germline, CDR1 is MDHEN and CDR2 SYDVKM. This CDR3 spans 14 amino acids. V was clipped by 10 bases and J by 5 bases, with 20 bases between them. CDR3 bases: TGTGCCATCTGGGATGGGGCAGGGCGGACTGAAGCTTTCTTT. Translated, it gives CAIWDGAGRTEAFF.

V is TRBV4-1 and J is TRBJ2-3; 9 nucleotides align to TRBD2. V was pared by 1 base and J by 1 base, with 3 bases of the junction left unmatched. The CDR3 runs to 16 residues. Germline assignment: CDR1 MGHRA and CDR2 YSYEKL. In nucleotides, the CDR3 is TGCGCCAGCAGCCAAGCCCTAGCGGGACGCACAGATACGCAGTATTTT. Protein: CASSQALAGRTDTQYF.

V usage is TRBV27 and J usage is TRBJ2-7, with a weak D call TRBD1 (5 bases). Between the trimmed V and J ends, which lost 6 bases and 0 bases, there was a span of 9 bases. The CDR3 runs to 13 residues. Germline assignment: CDR1 MNHEY and CDR2 SMNVEV (reference sequence). The CDR3, as DNA: TGTGCCAGCAGCAGGACAATCTCCTACGAGCAGTACTTC. Its protein is CASSRTISYEQYF.

This rearrangement joins TRBV7-9 to TRBJ1-2; 9 nucleotides align to TRBD1. Germline CDR1 reads SEHNR; CDR2 reads FQNEAQ (reference sequence). The CDR3 loop spans 17 amino acids. Trimming removed 5 bases from V and 6 bases from J; junction bases left unmatched: 16. The DNA of the CDR3 is TGTGCCAGCAGCCTAAAGGTACCGGGACAGGGAATGGATGGCTACACCTTC. Translation gives CASSLKVPGQGMDGYTF.

The rearrangement uses TRBV27 and TRBJ2-3; 11 bases align to TRBD2. This CDR3 has 15 residues. After removal of 10 bases from V and 2 bases from J, the junction contained 8 bases not matched to a gene. Germline CDR1 and CDR2: MNHEY and SMNVEV (reference sequence). The CDR3 loop is CATQRLAGTTDTQYF. The CDR3 nucleotides read TGTGCCACACAAAGACTAGCGGGGACCACAGATACGCAGTATTTT.

The chain links TRBV28 to TRBJ2-7; 7 nucleotides match TRBD1. Germline-derived CDR1 and CDR2 are MDHEN and SYDVKM. V shed 6 bases and J 2 bases; nucleotides not matched to a gene: 7. The CDR3 contains 14 residues. CDR3 nucleotide sequence: TGTGCCAGCAGCGTTCTGGGACAGACCTACGAGCAGTACTTC. Translation gives CASSVLGQTYEQYF.

The chain carries TRBV6-5 and TRBJ2-1; D is perhaps TRBD1 or TRBD2 (5 bases each). The V end was cut by 5 bases, the J end by 0 bases, with 11 bases between. The length of the CDR3 is 15 residues. From germline, CDR1 is MNHEY and CDR2 SVGAGI. CDR3 sequence reads: CASSPLGDSYNEQFF. CDR3 in DNA: TGTGCCAGCAGTCCACTAGGGGACTCCTACAATGAGCAGTTCTTC.

The J gene is TRBJ2-2, the V gene TRBV9; 7 positions match TRBD1. With V trimmed by 0 bases and J by 3 bases, 8 bases remained unmatched. Per the germline V gene, CDR1 is SGDLS and CDR2 is YYNGEE. CDR3 length: 17 amino acids. CDR3 in DNA: TGTGCCAGCAGCGTAGTGGGAACGGGACAGTACACCGGGGAGCTGTTTTTT. Its protein is CASSVVGTGQYTGELFF.

The chain has TRBV6-1 and TRBJ1-5, with D uncertain. V gave up 1 base and J gave up 4 bases, with 11 bases separating them. Germline V lookup: CDR1 MNHNS, CDR2 SASEGT. The CDR3 contains 15 residues. Here the CDR3 DNA reads TGTGCCAGCAGTGAAGTAGAGGCCAATAATCAGCCCCAGCATTTT. Translation gives CASSEVEANNQPQHF.

The chain joins TRBV2 to TRBJ2-7; 7 positions agree with TRBD2. Germline values: CDR1 SNHLY, CDR2 FYNNEI. V gave up 3 bases and J gave up 6 bases; unmatched junction bases: 8. The CDR3 spans 14 residues. CDR3 in amino acids: CASSDRTRVLEQYF. The CDR3 DNA reads TGTGCCAGCAGTGATAGGACTAGGGTCCTCGAGCAGTACTTC.

The chain is built from TRBV7-9 and TRBJ2-2; 10 bases fit TRBD1. V was clipped by 6 bases and J by 7 bases; unmatched bases: 11. From germline, CDR1 is SEHNR and CDR2 FQNEAQ (reference sequence). The CDR3 has 16 residues. The CDR3 region is CASSPWTGGHGGELFF. The CDR3 DNA follows: TGTGCCAGCAGTCCTTGGACAGGGGGGCACGGCGGGGAGCTGTTTTTT.

A remark on this clone: In the same sample, other DNA sequences code for this CDR3. This chain links TRBV27 with TRBJ2-7, with 14 bases matching TRBD2. The CDR3 runs 15 residues. V shed 4 bases and J 7 bases; nucleotides not matched to a gene: 6. The germline CDR1 and CDR2 sequences are MNHEY and SMNVEV (reference sequence). CDR3 nucleotides: TGTGCCAGCAGTTCCGGGACTAGCGGGAGTGGGGAGCAGTACTTC. It is translated as CASSSGTSGSGEQYF.

The V call is TRBV9, the J call TRBJ2-7; 13 bases are shared with TRBD2. Trimming took 4 bases from V and 5 from J; bases not matched to a gene: 6. Germline V gene lookup returns CDR1 SGDLS and CDR2 YYNGEE. CDR3 size: 15 residues. The CDR3 loop is CASSPGLAGEHEQYF. For the CDR3, the DNA is TGTGCCAGCAGCCCCGGACTAGCGGGAGAACACGAGCAGTACTTC.

The V call is TRBV7-8, the J call TRBJ2-2; D uncertain. Germline CDR1 is SGHVS and CDR2 is FQNEAQ. The V end lost 1 base, the J end lost 0 bases, and 6 bases lay between the germline ends. This CDR3 region has 15 residues. CDR3 nucleotide sequence: TGTGCCAGCAGCTTAGGGGATACGAACACCGGGGAGCTGTTTTTT. Protein sequence: CASSLGDTNTGELFF. The full variable domain, completed using reference TRBV7-8 and TRBJ2-2, is GAGVSQSPRYKVAKRGQDVALRCDPISGHVSLFWYQQALGQGPEFLTYFQNEAQLDKSGLPSDRFFAERPEGSVSTLKIQRTQQEDSAVYLCASSLGDTNTGELFFGEGSRLTVL.

The chain carries TRBV27 and TRBJ2-5; 7 bases agree with TRBD2. The CDR3 length is 16 residues. Germline loops: CDR1 MNHEY, CDR2 SMNVEV (reference sequence). After removal of 1 base from V and 5 bases from J, the junction contained 10 bases not matched to a gene. The chain's CDR3 is CASSLWGEGLRETQYF. CDR3 bases: TGTGCCAGCAGTTTATGGGGGGAGGGCCTGAGGGAGACCCAGTACTTC.